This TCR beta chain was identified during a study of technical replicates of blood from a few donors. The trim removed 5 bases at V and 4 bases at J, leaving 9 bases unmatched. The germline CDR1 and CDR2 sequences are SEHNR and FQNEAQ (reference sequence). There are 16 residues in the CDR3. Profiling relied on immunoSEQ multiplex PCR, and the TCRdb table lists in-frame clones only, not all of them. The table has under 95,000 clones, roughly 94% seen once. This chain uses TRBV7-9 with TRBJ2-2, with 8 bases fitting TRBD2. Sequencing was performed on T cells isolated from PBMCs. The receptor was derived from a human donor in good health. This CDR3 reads CASSRGLVSTTGELFF. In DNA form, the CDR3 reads TGTGCCAGCAGCAGGGGACTAGTCAGCACCACCGGGGAGCTGTTTTTT.